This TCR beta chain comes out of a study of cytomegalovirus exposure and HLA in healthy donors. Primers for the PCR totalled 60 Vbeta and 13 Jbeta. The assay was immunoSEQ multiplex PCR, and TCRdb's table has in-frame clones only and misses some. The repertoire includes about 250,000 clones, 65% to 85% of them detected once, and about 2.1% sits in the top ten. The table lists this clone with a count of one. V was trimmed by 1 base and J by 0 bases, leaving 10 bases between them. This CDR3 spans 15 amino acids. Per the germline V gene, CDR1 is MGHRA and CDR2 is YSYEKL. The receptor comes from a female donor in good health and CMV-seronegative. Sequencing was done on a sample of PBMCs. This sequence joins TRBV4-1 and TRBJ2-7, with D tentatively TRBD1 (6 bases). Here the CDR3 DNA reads TGCGCCAGCAGCCAAGTTGAGGACAGCTCCTACGAGCAGTACTTC. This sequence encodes CASSQVEDSSYEQYF.